One sample yielded the 4 T cell receptor beta chains listed below, sequenced in a study of tumour-infiltrating T cells in Burkitt lymphoma. Clones were read by immunoSEQ multiplex PCR, and TCRdb kept only the in-frame ones, dropping some. Of around 13,000 clones in the sample, approximately 83% were seen once. Input material: tumor tissue. These receptors were taken from a human donor with diffuse large B-cell lymphoma.

The V gene is TRBV4-1, the J gene TRBJ2-5, with TRBD1 matching over 10 bases. The CDR3 is 16 residues long. J was trimmed by 5 bases and V by 2 bases; bases with no gene match: 8. CDR1 is MGHRA and CDR2 is YSYEKL in the germline V gene. CDR3: CASSQLTGGAEETQYF. DNA for the CDR3: TGCGCCAGCAGCCAACTGACAGGGGGCGCGGAGGAGACCCAGTACTTC.

On this clone: Its ends do not fully match the called genes, so a read error is possible. The chain uses TRBV27 and TRBJ1-1, with D possibly TRBD1 on 5 matching bases. The germline V gene encodes CDR1 MNHEY and CDR2 SMNVEV (reference sequence). CDR3 size: 14 residues. The CDR3 spells CASSPDRLNIEAFF. The CDR3 DNA is TGTGCCAGCAGTCCTGACAGATTGAACATTGAAGCTTTCTTT.

The rearrangement links TRBV4-3 to TRBJ2-2; D is uncertain. Germline values: CDR1 LGHNA, CDR2 YSLEER. This CDR3 region has 12 residues. V was shortened by 4 bases and J by 6 bases, with 6 bases between the two germline ends. DNA of the CDR3: TGCGCCAGCAGCCCCTCTCCCGGGGAGCTGTTTTTT. This gives the protein CASSPSPGELFF.

The chain is built from TRBV2 and TRBJ2-7; 8 bases align to TRBD2. Trimming took 9 bases from V and 2 from J; bases not matched to a gene: 6. Per germline, CDR1 SNHLY and CDR2 FYNNEI. CDR3 length equals 13 residues. The CDR3 is CASYSGGTYEQYF. The CDR3 bases are TGTGCCAGTTATTCGGGGGGGACCTACGAGCAGTACTTC.